This TCR beta chain stems from a study of radiation and T cells in renal cell carcinoma. The V end was cut by 6 bases, the J end by 1 base, with 15 bases between. The CDR3 is 15 residues long. Germline CDR1 and CDR2: MNHEY and SVGAGI. The method was immunoSEQ multiplex PCR; TCRdb's version includes in-frame clones alone and lacks a portion of them. The sample records roughly 64,000 clones, 65% to 80% being singletons. Time point defined: blood 4 weeks post-SBRT, at nephrectomy. The treatment: 15 Gy SBRT to primary tumor, nephrectomy 4 weeks later. The chain combines TRBV6-5 with TRBJ1-1; D is unresolved. Material: blood, obtained from a patient whose treatment included radiotherapy and nephrectomy. The source is a man aged 55 to 69 with renal cell carcinoma. The CDR3 sequence is CASRTGTDGNTEAFF. Written as DNA, the CDR3 is TGTGCCAGCAGGACCGGAACCGACGGGAACACTGAAGCTTTCTTT.